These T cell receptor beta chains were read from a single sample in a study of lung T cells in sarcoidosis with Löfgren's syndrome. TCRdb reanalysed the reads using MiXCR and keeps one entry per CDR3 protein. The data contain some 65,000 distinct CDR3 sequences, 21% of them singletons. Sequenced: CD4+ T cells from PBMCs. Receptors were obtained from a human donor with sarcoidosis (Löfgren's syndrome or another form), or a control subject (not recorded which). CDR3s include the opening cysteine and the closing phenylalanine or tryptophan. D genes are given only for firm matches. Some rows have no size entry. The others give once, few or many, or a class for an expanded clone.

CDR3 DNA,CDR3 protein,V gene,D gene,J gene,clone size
TGTGCCAGCAGTTCCGCTCCCGGGACATGGCAAAAAGCTTTCTTT,CASSSAPGTWQKAFF,TRBV6-2/TRBV6-3,NA,TRBJ1-1,many
TGCGCCAGCAGCTACTCAGGGGGTGCGGGCTCACCCCTCCACTTT,CASSYSGGAGSPLHF,TRBV4-1,TRBD1,TRBJ1-6,NA
TGTGCCAGCAGGAAGTCAGCCTCTAGCACAGATACGCAGTATTTT,CASRKSASSTDTQYF,TRBV6-1,NA,TRBJ2-3,many
TGCAGTGCTATTGTAGAAACAGGGGCTGAGCAGTTCTTC,CSAIVETGAEQFF,TRBV20-1,TRBD1,TRBJ2-1,many
TGCAGTGCTAGAGACTTCAGTCGGGGAGGGACTAGCGGGACCTACGAGCAGTACTTC,CSARDFSRGGTSGTYEQYF,TRBV20-1,TRBD2,TRBJ2-7,many
TGTGCCAGCAGAGCCGGACTAGCGGGGAGCGGGGAGCTGTTTTTT,CASRAGLAGSGELFF,TRBV28,TRBD2,TRBJ2-2,few
TGTGCCAGCACCGGGGGGGAATTCGCTGAAGCTTTCTTT,CASTGGEFAEAFF,TRBV12-3/TRBV12-4,NA,TRBJ1-1,few
TGCGCCAGCAGCTCCTCCGCCCGAAACCAAGAGACCCAGTACTTC,CASSSSARNQETQYF,TRBV5-1,NA,TRBJ2-5,few
TGTGCCACCAGCAGAGAGAGACGATTCACAGATACGCAGTATTTT,CATSRERRFTDTQYF,TRBV15,NA,TRBJ2-3,many
TGTGCCAGCAGTTCCTCGGACGGGGACTATGGCTACACCTTC,CASSSSDGDYGYTF,TRBV12-3/TRBV12-4,NA,TRBJ1-2,NA
TGTGCCAGCAGGACACAGGGGGTTACCGCCAAAAACATTCAGTACTTC,CASRTQGVTAKNIQYF,TRBV6-1,TRBD1,TRBJ2-4,many
TGTGCCAGCAGGTTGACTAGCGGGAGGAGTGAGCAGTTCTTC,CASRLTSGRSEQFF,TRBV12-3/TRBV12-4,TRBD2,TRBJ2-1,few
TGTGCCAGCAGTTCCCCTAAGGACAGAGCAGGCATTGAAGCTTTCTTT,CASSSPKDRAGIEAFF,TRBV28,NA,TRBJ1-1,many
TGTGCCAGCAGTTCCAGCGGGAGACATTACAATGAGCAGTTCTTC,CASSSSGRHYNEQFF,TRBV6-2/TRBV6-3,TRBD2,TRBJ2-1,many
TGTGCCAGCTCACCCCCGGGGTATAGCAATCAGCCCCAGCATTTT,CASSPPGYSNQPQHF,TRBV18,NA,TRBJ1-5,few
TGTGCCAGAAGTACTCCCTTCAGAGGGCGAAATGAGCAGTCCTTC,CARSTPFRGRNEQSF,TRBV27,NA,TRBJ2-1,NA
TGCGCCAGCAGAGAAAGACAGGGCCTTGGTGCTGGCTACACCTTC,CASRERQGLGAGYTF,TRBV10-2,TRBD1,TRBJ1-2,NA
TGTGCCAGCAGCCCCCTGGGACTAGTGGGACGGGACGAGCAGTACTTC,CASSPLGLVGRDEQYF,TRBV11-2,TRBD2,TRBJ2-7,NA
TGTGCCAGTAGTACTAGACAGGGGAGGATCGACGAGCAGTACTTC,CASSTRQGRIDEQYF,TRBV19,TRBD1,TRBJ2-7,NA
TGTGCCAGCAGCCTGGACAGGGACCGGAACATTCAGTACTTC,CASSLDRDRNIQYF,TRBV6-1,TRBD1,TRBJ2-4,many
TGTGCCAGCAGCTTATGGACGGACACCGGGGAGCTGTTTTTT,CASSLWTDTGELFF,TRBV7-9,NA,TRBJ2-2,many
TGCAGCGTTGGTCGGGGCAATGAGCAGTTCTTC,CSVGRGNEQFF,TRBV29-1,NA,TRBJ2-1,NA
TGTGCCAGCAGTTTCTCCACCCGACTAGCGGGGAGCACAGATACGCAGTATTTT,CASSFSTRLAGSTDTQYF,TRBV27,TRBD2,TRBJ2-3,many
TGTGCCAGCAGCTTGGGCCAGGATGATTCACCCCTCCACTTT,CASSLGQDDSPLHF,TRBV5-6,NA,TRBJ1-6,few
TGCAGTGCCCAAGTCGGACAGGGGGCGAGGGAGACCCAGTACTTC,CSAQVGQGARETQYF,TRBV20-1,TRBD1,TRBJ2-5,many
TGTGCCAGCAGCCTACTACGTGGCGAAAAACTGTTTTTT,CASSLLRGEKLFF,TRBV14,NA,TRBJ1-4,NA
TGTGCCAGCAGTTCCTCCCCGCCAGGGTATGGCTACACCTTC,CASSSSPPGYGYTF,TRBV28,NA,TRBJ1-2,many
TGTGCCAGCAGAAGAGGGGGTGACATCTCTGGAAACACCACATATTTT,CASRRGGDISGNTTYF,TRBV28,NA,TRBJ1-3,NA
TGTGCCAGCAGTGTTGGGGCGAATGAAAAACTGTTTTTT,CASSVGANEKLFF,TRBV25-1,NA,TRBJ1-4,many
TGTGCCAGCAGACGTGGGCTGGTCGAGGGGCGCGGGGATGGCTACACCTTC,CASRRGLVEGRGDGYTF,TRBV9,NA,TRBJ1-2,NA
TGCGCCAGCAGCCACCCTAGACAGGGTAGATCTACCAATGAGCAGTTCTTC,CASSHPRQGRSTNEQFF,TRBV4-1,TRBD1,TRBJ2-1,NA
TGTGCCAGCAGCTCAATAGGGGCAGGGATATCTCCTATACCTAGTGAAAAACTGTTTTTT,CASSSIGAGISPIPSEKLFF,TRBV7-8,NA,TRBJ1-4,NA
TGCAGTGCTAGAGCCCTTACCGGGACTAGCGGTTACAATGAGCAGTTCTTC,CSARALTGTSGYNEQFF,TRBV20-1,TRBD2,TRBJ2-1,few
TGTGCCAGTAGTGTACAAGAGGGACCTAGTCAGCCCCAGCATTTT,CASSVQEGPSQPQHF,TRBV19,NA,TRBJ1-5,NA
TGTGCCAGCAACCGGGACAGGGCCGCAGAGACCCAGTACTTC,CASNRDRAAETQYF,TRBV2,TRBD1,TRBJ2-5,few
TGTGCCAGCAGTTACGCCAGGACCTCCTACGAGCAGTACTTC,CASSYARTSYEQYF,TRBV6-2/TRBV6-3,NA,TRBJ2-7,many
TGTGCCAGCAGCTTAGGAGTCGGGGGGAGGCTCAATGAGCAGTTCTTC,CASSLGVGGRLNEQFF,TRBV7-2,TRBD2,TRBJ2-1,NA
TGCGCCAGCAGCTTGGAGGCTAGCGGGGGACCCTACAATGAGCAGTTCTTC,CASSLEASGGPYNEQFF,TRBV5-1,TRBD2,TRBJ2-1,NA
TGTGCCAGCAGACCTCTGGGGGGTGTTAGGCATGAGCAGTTCTTC,CASRPLGGVRHEQFF,TRBV28,NA,TRBJ2-1,many
TGTGCCAGCAGCTTACGGCCTCCCGGGGAGACCCAGTACTTC,CASSLRPPGETQYF,TRBV7-2,NA,TRBJ2-5,many
TGTGCCAGCAGTCCAACCCGACCCCAATCCGCCACTGAAGCTTTCTTT,CASSPTRPQSATEAFF,TRBV6-1,NA,TRBJ1-1,many
TGTGCCAGCAGTAGAGACAGGATGAACACTGAAGCTTTCTTT,CASSRDRMNTEAFF,TRBV11-2,NA,TRBJ1-1,few
TGTGCCAGTAGTATGTCACGTACAGGGGATATTCAGCCCCAGCATTTT,CASSMSRTGDIQPQHF,TRBV19,TRBD1,TRBJ1-5,many